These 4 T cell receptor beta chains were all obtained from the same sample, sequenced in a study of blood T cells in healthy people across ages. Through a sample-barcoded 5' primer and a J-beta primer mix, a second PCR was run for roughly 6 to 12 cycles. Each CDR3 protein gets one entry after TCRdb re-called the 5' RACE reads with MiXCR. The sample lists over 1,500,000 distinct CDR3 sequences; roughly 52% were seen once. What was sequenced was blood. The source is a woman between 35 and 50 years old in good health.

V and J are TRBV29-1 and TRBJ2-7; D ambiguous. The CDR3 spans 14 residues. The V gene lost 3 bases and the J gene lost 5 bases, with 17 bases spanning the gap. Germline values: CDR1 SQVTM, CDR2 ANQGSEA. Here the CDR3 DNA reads TGCAGCGTTGAGAAGCGAGTTATTGTGAACGAGCAGTACTTC. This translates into CSVEKRVIVNEQYF.

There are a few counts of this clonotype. The CDR3 reads CSARDQGASAYEQYF. The CDR3 DNA follows: TGCAGTGCTAGAGATCAAGGGGCTTCAGCCTACGAGCAGTACTTC. V is TRBV20-1 and J is TRBJ2-7, with a possible D match to TRBD1 (5 bases). Trimming pared 0 bases from V and 2 bases from J, leaving 14 bases between. The CDR3 loop spans 15 amino acids. Germline values: CDR1 DFQATT, CDR2 SNEGSKA (reference sequence).

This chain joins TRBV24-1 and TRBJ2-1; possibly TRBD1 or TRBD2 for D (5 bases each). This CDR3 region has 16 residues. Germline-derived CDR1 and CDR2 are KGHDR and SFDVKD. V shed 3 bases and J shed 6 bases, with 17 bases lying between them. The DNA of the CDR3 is TGTGCCACCAGTGATCCGGGACCCCGGGAAGGCAATGAGCAGTTCTTC. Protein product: CATSDPGPREGNEQFF.

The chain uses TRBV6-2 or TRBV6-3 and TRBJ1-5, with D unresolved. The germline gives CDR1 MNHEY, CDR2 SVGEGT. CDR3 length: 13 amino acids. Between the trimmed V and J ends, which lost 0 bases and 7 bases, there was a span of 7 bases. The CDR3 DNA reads TGTGCCAGCAGTTACTCGACCTTCCAGCCCCAGCATTTT. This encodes CASSYSTFQPQHF.